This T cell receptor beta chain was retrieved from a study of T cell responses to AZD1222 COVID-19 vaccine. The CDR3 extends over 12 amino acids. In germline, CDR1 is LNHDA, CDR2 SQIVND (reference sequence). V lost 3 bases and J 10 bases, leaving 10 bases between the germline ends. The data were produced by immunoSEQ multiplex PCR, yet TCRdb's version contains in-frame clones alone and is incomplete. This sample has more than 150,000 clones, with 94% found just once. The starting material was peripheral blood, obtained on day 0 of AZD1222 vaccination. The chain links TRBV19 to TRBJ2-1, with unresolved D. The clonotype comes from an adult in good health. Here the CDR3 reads CASSIQGKEQFF. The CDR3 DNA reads TGTGCCAGTAGTATCCAAGGAAAGGAGCAGTTCTTC.